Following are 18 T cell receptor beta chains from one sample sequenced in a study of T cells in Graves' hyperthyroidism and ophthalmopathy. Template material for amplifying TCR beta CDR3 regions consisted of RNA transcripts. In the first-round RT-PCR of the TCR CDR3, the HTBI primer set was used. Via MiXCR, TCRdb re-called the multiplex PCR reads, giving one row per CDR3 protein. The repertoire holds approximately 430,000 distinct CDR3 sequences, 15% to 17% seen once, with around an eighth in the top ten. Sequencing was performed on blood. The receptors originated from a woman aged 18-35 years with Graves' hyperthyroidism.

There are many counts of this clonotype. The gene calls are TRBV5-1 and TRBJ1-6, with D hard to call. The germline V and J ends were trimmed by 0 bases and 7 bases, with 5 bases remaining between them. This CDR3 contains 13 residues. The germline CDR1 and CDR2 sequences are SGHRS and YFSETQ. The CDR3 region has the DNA TGCGCCAGCAGCTTGGTTCGGAATTCACCCCTCCACTTT. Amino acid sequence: CASSLVRNSPLHF.

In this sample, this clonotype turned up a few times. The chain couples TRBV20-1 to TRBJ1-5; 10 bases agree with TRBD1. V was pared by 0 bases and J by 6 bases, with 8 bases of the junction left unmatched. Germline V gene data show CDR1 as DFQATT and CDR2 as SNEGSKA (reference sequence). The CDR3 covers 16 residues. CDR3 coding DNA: TGCAGTGCTAGAGATCTGGACAGGGGGATAATTCAGCCCCAGCATTTT. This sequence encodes CSARDLDRGIIQPQHF.

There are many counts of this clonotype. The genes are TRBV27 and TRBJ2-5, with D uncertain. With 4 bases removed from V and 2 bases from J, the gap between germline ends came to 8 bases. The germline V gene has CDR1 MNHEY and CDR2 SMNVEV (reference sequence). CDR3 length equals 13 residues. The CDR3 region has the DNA TGTGCCAGCAGTTCGGACGATCAAGAGACCCAGTACTTC. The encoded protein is CASSSDDQETQYF.

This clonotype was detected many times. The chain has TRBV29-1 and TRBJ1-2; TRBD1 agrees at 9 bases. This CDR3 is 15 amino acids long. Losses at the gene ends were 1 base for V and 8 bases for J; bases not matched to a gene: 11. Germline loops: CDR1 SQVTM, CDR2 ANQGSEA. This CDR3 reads CSVEVSLRTGDGYTF. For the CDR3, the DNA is TGCAGCGTTGAAGTATCGCTTAGGACAGGGGACGGCTACACCTTC.

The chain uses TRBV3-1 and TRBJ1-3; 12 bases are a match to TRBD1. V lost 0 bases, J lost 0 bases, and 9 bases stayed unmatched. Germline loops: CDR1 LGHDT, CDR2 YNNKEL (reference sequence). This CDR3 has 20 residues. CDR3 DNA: TGTGCCAGCAGCCAAGATCCGGGACAGGGGGCCTTTATCTCTGGAAACACCATATATTTT. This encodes CASSQDPGQGAFISGNTIYF.

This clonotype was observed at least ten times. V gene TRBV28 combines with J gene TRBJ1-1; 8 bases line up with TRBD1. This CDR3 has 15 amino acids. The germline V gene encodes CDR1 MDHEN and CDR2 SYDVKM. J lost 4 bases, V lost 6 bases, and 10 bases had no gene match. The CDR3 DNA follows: TGTGCCAGCAGCGCTACCGGACAGGGACTCACTGAAGCTTTCTTT. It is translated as CASSATGQGLTEAFF.

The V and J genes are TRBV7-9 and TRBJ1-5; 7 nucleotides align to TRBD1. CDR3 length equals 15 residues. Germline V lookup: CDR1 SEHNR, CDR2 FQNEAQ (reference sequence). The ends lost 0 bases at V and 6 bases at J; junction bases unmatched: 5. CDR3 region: CASSLAGGPPQPQHF. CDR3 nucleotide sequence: TGTGCCAGCAGCTTAGCAGGGGGCCCCCCTCAGCCCCAGCATTTT.

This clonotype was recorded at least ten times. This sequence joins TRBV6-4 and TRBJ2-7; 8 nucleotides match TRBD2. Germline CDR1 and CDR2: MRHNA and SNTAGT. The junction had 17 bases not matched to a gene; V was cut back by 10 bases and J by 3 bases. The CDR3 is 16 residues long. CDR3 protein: CANYPSAGGRHYEQYF. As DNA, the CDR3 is TGTGCCAACTACCCAAGCGCTGGCGGGAGGCACTACGAGCAGTACTTC.

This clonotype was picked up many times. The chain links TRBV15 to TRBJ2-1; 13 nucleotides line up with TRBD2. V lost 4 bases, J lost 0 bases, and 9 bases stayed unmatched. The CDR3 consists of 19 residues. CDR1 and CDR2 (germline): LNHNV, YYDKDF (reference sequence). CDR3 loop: CATSTETSGGLSSYNEQFF. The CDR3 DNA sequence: TGTGCCACCAGCACAGAGACTAGCGGGGGGCTAAGCTCCTACAATGAGCAGTTCTTC.

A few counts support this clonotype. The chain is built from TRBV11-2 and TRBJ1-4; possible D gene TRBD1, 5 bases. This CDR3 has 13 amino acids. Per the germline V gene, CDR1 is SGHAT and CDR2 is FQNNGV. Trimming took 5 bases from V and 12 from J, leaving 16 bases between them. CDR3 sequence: CASSTRTQVELFF. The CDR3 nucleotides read TGTGCCAGCAGCACCCGGACACAGGTGGAACTGTTTTTT.

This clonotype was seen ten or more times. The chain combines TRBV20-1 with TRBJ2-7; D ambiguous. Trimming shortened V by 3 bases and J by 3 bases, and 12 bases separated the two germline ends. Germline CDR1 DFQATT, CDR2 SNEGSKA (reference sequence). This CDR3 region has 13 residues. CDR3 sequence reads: CSARLPQDYEQYF. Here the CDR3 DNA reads TGCAGTGCTAGGCTTCCGCAGGACTACGAGCAGTACTTC.

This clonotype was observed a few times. CDR3 protein: CASSGQRSGSYNEQFF. Written as DNA, the CDR3 is TGCGCCAGCAGCGGCCAGAGGAGCGGCTCCTACAATGAGCAGTTCTTC. The chain couples TRBV5-1 to TRBJ2-1; a weak D match, TRBD2 (5 bases). The CDR3 covers 16 residues. The V and J ends lost 4 bases and 0 bases respectively, with 14 bases between them. CDR1 is SGHRS, CDR2 YFSETQ, per germline.

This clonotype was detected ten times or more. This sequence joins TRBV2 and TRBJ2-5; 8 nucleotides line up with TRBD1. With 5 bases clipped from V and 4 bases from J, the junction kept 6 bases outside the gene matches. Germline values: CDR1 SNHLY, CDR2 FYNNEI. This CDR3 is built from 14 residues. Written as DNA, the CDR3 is TGTGCCAGCAGTCAGGGGGCGCGGGGAGAGACCCAGTACTTC. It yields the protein CASSQGARGETQYF.

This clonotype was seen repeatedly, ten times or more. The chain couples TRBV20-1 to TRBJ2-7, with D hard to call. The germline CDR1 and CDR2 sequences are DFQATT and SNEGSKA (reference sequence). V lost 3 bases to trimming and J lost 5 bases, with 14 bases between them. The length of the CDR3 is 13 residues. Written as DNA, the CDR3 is TGCAGTGCTAGTCCTCACGGTTCCCACGAGCAGTACTTC. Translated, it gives CSASPHGSHEQYF.

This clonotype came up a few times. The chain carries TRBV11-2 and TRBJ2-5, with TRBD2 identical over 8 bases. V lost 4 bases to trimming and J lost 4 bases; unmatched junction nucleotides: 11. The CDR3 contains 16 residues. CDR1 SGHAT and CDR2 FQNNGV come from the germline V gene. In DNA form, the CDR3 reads TGTGCCAGCAGCTCCCTTCAAAGGGCGGGAGGAGAGACCCAGTACTTC. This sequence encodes CASSSLQRAGGETQYF.

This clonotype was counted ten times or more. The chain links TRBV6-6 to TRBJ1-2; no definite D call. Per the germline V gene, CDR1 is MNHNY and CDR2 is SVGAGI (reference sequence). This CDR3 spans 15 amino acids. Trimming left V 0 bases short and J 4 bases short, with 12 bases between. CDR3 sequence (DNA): TGTGCCAGCAGTTACTCGAAAGTTGCCAGCTATGGCTACACCTTC. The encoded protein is CASSYSKVASYGYTF.

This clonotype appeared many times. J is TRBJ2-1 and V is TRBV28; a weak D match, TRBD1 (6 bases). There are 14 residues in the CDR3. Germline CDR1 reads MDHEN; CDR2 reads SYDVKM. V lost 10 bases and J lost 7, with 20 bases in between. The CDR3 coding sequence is TGTGCCACCGGATCACTACAGGGCCCAAATGAGCAGTTCTTC. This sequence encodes CATGSLQGPNEQFF.

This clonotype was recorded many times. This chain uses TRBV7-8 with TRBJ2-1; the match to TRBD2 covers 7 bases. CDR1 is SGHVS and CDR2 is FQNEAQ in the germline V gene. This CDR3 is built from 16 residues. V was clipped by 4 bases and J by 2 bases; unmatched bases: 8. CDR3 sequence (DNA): TGTGCCAGCAGCTCGCGGGTAGCGGGTACCTACAATGAGCAGTTCTTC. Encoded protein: CASSSRVAGTYNEQFF.